The T cell receptor (beta chain) under discussion was sequenced for a study of T cell repertoires in cytomegalovirus infection. Overall study: Selection of CMV epitopes for the study included recently identified HLA-C-restricted and well-studied HLA-B-restricted ones. CMV infection and matching HLA type were both indicated by public TCR beta signatures.

TCRdb re-called the reads through MiXCR, storing one row per CDR3 protein. This sample yields about 920,000 distinct CDR3 sequences, of which around 31% are seen a single time; over 12% belongs to the top ten. After removal of 5 bases from V and 15 bases from J, the junction contained 6 bases not matched to a gene. CDR1 is MNHEY, CDR2 SVGAGI, per germline. This CDR3 is 11 amino acids long. The sample holds a few counts of this clonotype. Its antigen is not identified. Study results and limitations: Clonotypes of TCR beta that were HLA-C-restricted and CMV-specific dominated the ex vivo response. Cumulative frequency of public TCR beta families picked out carriers of CMV plus the relevant HLA.

V and J are TRBV6-5 and TRBJ2-1, with 8 bases lining up with TRBD2. This material consisted of cultured CD8+ T cells from PBMCs, taken from culture after CMV antigen stimulation. The TCR originated in a human donor in good health (CMV status not recorded). Some clones in this sample may be carry-over from other donors' samples. The CDR3 DNA reads as TGTGCCAGCAGTCCCGGACTAGCTTGGTTCTTC. Translation: CASSPGLAWFF.